These T cell receptor beta chains were read from a single sample in a study of blood T cell repertoires in COVID-19. TCRdb's table, derived via immunoSEQ multiplex PCR, lists solely in-frame clones and lacks some. The sample includes fewer than 80,000 clones, about four fifths of them seen just once. Sample: peripheral blood. The source is a woman over 75 with acute or convalescent COVID-19. CDR3s include the opening cysteine and the closing phenylalanine or tryptophan. Fields, in order: D gene, clone size, V gene, J gene, CDR3 protein, CDR3 DNA. The D gene is left open where the match is weak. Where a row states a size, it is once, few, many or the class of an expanded clone; other rows omit it.

d_call: .; clone_size: .; v_call: TRBV30; j_call: TRBJ1-5; cdr3_aa: CAWSAGFPTGSNQPQHF; cdr3_nt: TGTGCCTGGAGCGCCGGGTTTCCTACGGGAAGCAATCAGCCCCAGCATTTT
d_call: .; clone_size: .; v_call: TRBV27; j_call: TRBJ2-7; cdr3_aa: CASSMQLDSRYEQYF; cdr3_nt: TGTGCCAGCAGTATGCAACTGGACAGCCGCTACGAGCAGTACTTC
d_call: .; clone_size: .; v_call: TRBV5-6; j_call: TRBJ2-2; cdr3_aa: CASSSTNDRELFF; cdr3_nt: TGTGCCAGCAGCTCGACTAACGACCGGGAGCTGTTTTTT
d_call: TRBD1; clone_size: .; v_call: TRBV19; j_call: TRBJ1-1; cdr3_aa: CASTRTGGRAFF; cdr3_nt: TGTGCCAGTACCCGGACAGGGGGCCGAGCTTTCTTT
d_call: .; clone_size: few; v_call: TRBV5-4; j_call: TRBJ2-7; cdr3_aa: CASSLAGGRGSSYEQYF; cdr3_nt: TGTGCCAGCAGCTTGGCCGGAGGCAGGGGAAGCTCCTACGAGCAGTACTTC
d_call: TRBD1; clone_size: .; v_call: TRBV7-9; j_call: TRBJ1-2; cdr3_aa: CASDRDRGVLYGYTF; cdr3_nt: TGTGCCAGCGACCGGGACAGGGGTGTCCTCTATGGCTACACCTTC
d_call: TRBD1; clone_size: .; v_call: TRBV30; j_call: TRBJ1-4; cdr3_aa: CAWSEGTGSVEKLFF; cdr3_nt: TGTGCCTGGAGTGAGGGGACAGGGTCGGTTGAAAAACTGTTTTTT
d_call: .; clone_size: .; v_call: TRBV3-1/TRBV3-2; j_call: TRBJ1-5; cdr3_aa: CASSQGGFWGGNQPQHF; cdr3_nt: TGTGCCAGCAGCCAAGGAGGTTTTTGGGGAGGCAATCAGCCCCAGCATTTT
d_call: .; clone_size: once; v_call: TRBV9; j_call: TRBJ1-1; cdr3_aa: CASSVASGNTEAFF; cdr3_nt: TGTGCCAGCAGCGTAGCTTCAGGGAACACTGAAGCTTTCTTT
d_call: .; clone_size: .; v_call: TRBV7-2; j_call: TRBJ1-4; cdr3_aa: CASSLSQGNEKLFF; cdr3_nt: TGTGCCAGCAGCTTATCCCAGGGTAATGAAAAACTGTTTTTT
d_call: .; clone_size: .; v_call: TRBV5-4; j_call: TRBJ2-2; cdr3_aa: CASRGQGPSPSGELFF; cdr3_nt: TGTGCCAGCAGGGGGCAGGGGCCCTCCCCCTCCGGGGAGCTGTTTTTT
d_call: TRBD2; clone_size: few; v_call: TRBV30; j_call: TRBJ2-5; cdr3_aa: CAWSGDGGAWGETQYF; cdr3_nt: TGTGCCTGGAGTGGAGACGGGGGGGCCTGGGGCGAGACCCAGTACTTC
d_call: .; clone_size: .; v_call: TRBV13; j_call: TRBJ1-5; cdr3_aa: CASSLGAQNQPQHF; cdr3_nt: TGTGCCAGCAGCTTGGGGGCTCAGAATCAGCCCCAGCATTTT
d_call: .; clone_size: .; v_call: TRBV7-8; j_call: TRBJ1-2; cdr3_aa: CASSLSSLYGYTF; cdr3_nt: TGTGCCAGCAGCTTAAGCTCCCTCTATGGCTACACCTTC
d_call: .; clone_size: .; v_call: TRBV19; j_call: TRBJ2-3; cdr3_aa: CATSPRGGSDTQYF; cdr3_nt: TGTGCCACAAGTCCCAGGGGTGGGTCGGATACGCAGTATTTT
d_call: TRBD2; clone_size: .; v_call: TRBV5-1; j_call: TRBJ2-1; cdr3_aa: CASSLIAGGNYNEQFF; cdr3_nt: TGCGCCAGCAGCCTCATAGCGGGGGGTAACTACAATGAGCAGTTCTTC
d_call: .; clone_size: few; v_call: TRBV7-9; j_call: TRBJ1-4; cdr3_aa: CASSLAAGNEKLFF; cdr3_nt: TGTGCCAGCAGCTTAGCGGCTGGTAATGAAAAACTGTTTTTT
d_call: TRBD2; clone_size: .; v_call: TRBV5-5; j_call: TRBJ2-3; cdr3_aa: CASSLDGGGPTQYF; cdr3_nt: TGTGCCAGCAGCTTGGACGGCGGGGGGCCAACGCAGTATTTT
d_call: TRBD1; clone_size: once; v_call: TRBV18; j_call: TRBJ2-4; cdr3_aa: CASSLGGTRGKNIQYF; cdr3_nt: TGTGCCAGCTCACTAGGGGGCACAAGGGGCAAAAACATTCAGTACTTC
d_call: TRBD1; clone_size: .; v_call: TRBV7-9; j_call: TRBJ2-3; cdr3_aa: CASEDTGAADTQYF; cdr3_nt: TGTGCCAGCGAGGATACAGGGGCAGCAGATACGCAGTATTTT
d_call: .; clone_size: .; v_call: TRBV29-1; j_call: TRBJ2-5; cdr3_aa: CSVDQKRGRGYQETQYF; cdr3_nt: TGCAGCGTTGATCAAAAGAGGGGGAGGGGGTACCAAGAGACCCAGTACTTC
d_call: .; clone_size: .; v_call: TRBV4-2; j_call: TRBJ1-2; cdr3_aa: CASSQGDGGHWGYTF; cdr3_nt: TGTGCCAGCAGCCAAGGAGACGGGGGGCATTGGGGCTACACCTTC
d_call: .; clone_size: .; v_call: TRBV6-5; j_call: TRBJ2-1; cdr3_aa: CASSSTPPPNLREQFF; cdr3_nt: TGTGCCAGCAGTTCCACACCACCGCCCAATTTACGAGAGCAGTTCTTC
d_call: .; clone_size: .; v_call: TRBV6-6; j_call: TRBJ1-5; cdr3_aa: CASSFAQGTGQPQHF; cdr3_nt: TGTGCCAGCAGTTTCGCCCAGGGGACCGGTCAGCCCCAGCATTTT
d_call: .; clone_size: .; v_call: TRBV19; j_call: TRBJ1-4; cdr3_aa: CASSIDLPTNEKLFF; cdr3_nt: TGTGCCAGTAGTATAGATCTTCCAACTAATGAAAAACTGTTTTTT
d_call: .; clone_size: few; v_call: TRBV6-6; j_call: TRBJ2-7; cdr3_aa: CATLQGYEQYF; cdr3_nt: TGTGCCACCCTACAGGGCTACGAGCAGTACTTC
d_call: .; clone_size: .; v_call: TRBV28; j_call: TRBJ1-6; cdr3_aa: CASSPGGGSPLHF; cdr3_nt: TGTGCCAGCAGCCCGGGGGGTGGGTCACCCCTCCACTTT
d_call: .; clone_size: .; v_call: TRBV29-1; j_call: TRBJ2-7; cdr3_aa: CSVGEGTYEQYF; cdr3_nt: TGCAGCGTTGGCGAGGGTACCTACGAGCAGTACTTC
d_call: .; clone_size: .; v_call: TRBV18; j_call: TRBJ2-1; cdr3_aa: CASSPRPAEDEQFF; cdr3_nt: TGTGCCAGCTCACCCCGCCCAGCGGAGGATGAGCAGTTCTTC
d_call: TRBD1; clone_size: .; v_call: TRBV10-1; j_call: TRBJ2-2; cdr3_aa: CASSESGQGARTGELFF; cdr3_nt: TGCGCCAGCAGTGAGTCGGGACAGGGGGCTCGAACCGGGGAGCTGTTTTTT
d_call: .; clone_size: .; v_call: TRBV19; j_call: TRBJ1-4; cdr3_aa: CASSSLGDINEKLFF; cdr3_nt: TGTGCCAGTAGTAGCCTAGGGGATATTAATGAAAAACTGTTTTTT
d_call: .; clone_size: .; v_call: TRBV6-5; j_call: TRBJ1-1; cdr3_aa: CASSYDGGRRRAFF; cdr3_nt: TGTGCCAGCAGTTACGATGGGGGCAGGAGGCGAGCTTTCTTT